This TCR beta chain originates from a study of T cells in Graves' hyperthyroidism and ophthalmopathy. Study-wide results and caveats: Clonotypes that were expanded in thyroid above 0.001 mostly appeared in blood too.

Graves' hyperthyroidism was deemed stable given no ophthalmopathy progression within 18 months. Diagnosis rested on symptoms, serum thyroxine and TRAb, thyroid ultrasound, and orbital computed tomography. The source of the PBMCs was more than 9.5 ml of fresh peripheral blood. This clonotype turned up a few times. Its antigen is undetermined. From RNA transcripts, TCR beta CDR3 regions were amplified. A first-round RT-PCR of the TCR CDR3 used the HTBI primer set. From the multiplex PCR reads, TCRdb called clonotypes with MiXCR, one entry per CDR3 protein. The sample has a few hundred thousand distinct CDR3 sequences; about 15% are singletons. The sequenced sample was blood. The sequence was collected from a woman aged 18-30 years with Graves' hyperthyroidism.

CDR3 region: CASSPRSGQGSNEQFF. For the CDR3, the DNA is TGTGCCAGCAGCCCCCGAAGCGGCCAAGGTAGTAATGAGCAGTTCTTC. V usage is TRBV12-3 or TRBV12-4 and J usage is TRBJ2-1, with a tentative D call TRBD2 (5 bases). The V gene lost 6 bases and the J gene lost 7 bases, with 22 bases spanning the gap. This CDR3 has 16 residues.